The 28 T cell receptor beta chains given below trace back to one sample, sequenced in a study of cytomegalovirus exposure and HLA in healthy donors. This PCR relied on a set of 60 Vbeta primers and 13 Jbeta primers. The table came from immunoSEQ multiplex PCR; TCRdb's copy has only in-frame clones and leaves some out. This sample yields 140,000 to 150,000 clones, of which approximately 86% are seen a single time; 0.45% to 0.6% belongs to the top ten. The specimen sequenced was PBMCs. Receptors originate from a woman in her thirties or forties in good health and CMV-seronegative.

The chain joins TRBV6-5 to TRBJ2-1; tentatively, D is TRBD2 (6 bases). V lost 5 bases, J lost 4 bases, and 15 bases lay in between. The length of the CDR3 is 15 residues. The germline gives CDR1 MNHEY, CDR2 SVGAGI. The CDR3 sequence is CASSHTGGKYNEQFF. The CDR3 nucleotides are TGTGCCAGCAGTCACACTGGCGGGAAATACAATGAGCAGTTCTTC.

The gene calls are TRBV6-5 and TRBJ1-2, with D possibly TRBD1 on 6 matching bases. This CDR3 is built from 13 residues. Trimming removed 7 bases at V and 8 bases at J, with 17 bases between. The V gene's germline CDR1 is MNHEY and CDR2 SVGAGI. This CDR3 is CASNTQGSYGYTF. The CDR3 nucleotides read TGTGCCAGCAACACTCAGGGGTCTTACGGCTACACCTTC.

The CDR3 loop is CASRETAGTSGVTGELFF. The DNA for the CDR3 is TGTGCCAGCAGGGAAACGGCCGGGACTAGCGGGGTCACCGGGGAGCTGTTTTTT. The V gene is TRBV11-2, the J gene TRBJ2-2; 13 bases line up with TRBD2. Losses at the gene ends were 6 bases for V and 4 bases for J; bases not matched to a gene: 11. CDR1 is SGHAT, CDR2 FQNNGV, per germline. This CDR3 has 18 amino acids.

The chain uses TRBV9 and TRBJ2-7; 10 bases align to TRBD2. This CDR3 is built from 14 residues. CDR1 SGDLS and CDR2 YYNGEE come from the germline V gene. The junction had 3 bases not matched to a gene; V was cut back by 1 base and J by 5 bases. CDR3 sequence: CASSVSGRGDEQYF. Written as DNA, the CDR3 is TGTGCCAGCAGCGTAAGCGGGAGGGGCGACGAGCAGTACTTC.

The chain joins TRBV5-4 to TRBJ2-2, with 8 nucleotides matching TRBD2. With 1 base clipped from V and 6 bases from J, the junction kept 11 bases outside the gene matches. The CDR3 spans 17 residues. The germline CDR1 and CDR2 sequences are SGHNT and YYREEE (reference sequence). This CDR3 reads CASSLRSGGMKPGELFF. The CDR3 DNA sequence: TGTGCCAGCAGCTTGCGGTCGGGGGGGATGAAACCCGGGGAGCTGTTTTTT.

This clone occurred once. The chain is built from TRBV5-6 and TRBJ2-1; 7 bases match TRBD2. The V and J ends lost 4 bases and 6 bases, in that order; junction bases with no gene match: 7. The CDR3 loop spans 14 amino acids. Germline loops: CDR1 SGHDT, CDR2 YYEEEE. The CDR3 nucleotides read TGTGCCAGCAGCCGGCTAGCGGTAGCCAATGAGCAGTTCTTC. As protein: CASSRLAVANEQFF.

This clone was observed once. V gene TRBV6-1 combines with J gene TRBJ2-5; no clear D. The V gene lost 1 base and the J gene lost 2 bases, with 8 bases spanning the gap. The CDR3 spans 14 residues. The V gene's germline CDR1 is MNHNS and CDR2 SASEGT. CDR3 nucleotides: TGTGCCAGCAGTGAAGATACAGCTCAAGAGACCCAGTACTTC. The encoded protein is CASSEDTAQETQYF.

In its sample, this clone was seen once. A junction boundary mismatches the germline segment, possibly from a read error. The V and J genes are TRBV7-9 and TRBJ2-5, with a tentative D call TRBD1 (6 bases). The CDR3 spans 15 residues. The germline V gene encodes CDR1 SEHNR and CDR2 FQNEAQ (reference sequence). The chain's CDR3 is CSSSTRQTGEETQYF. CDR3 in DNA: TGTTCCAGCAGCACGCGACAGACAGGAGAAGAGACCCAGTACTTC.

This clone came up a few times. The chain uses TRBV6-6 and TRBJ2-1; 7 bases fit TRBD2. The CDR3 is 13 amino acids. The V gene's germline CDR1 is MNHNY and CDR2 SVGAGI (reference sequence). The trim removed 6 bases at V and 7 bases at J, leaving 6 bases unmatched. CDR3 sequence: CASSPREDNEQFF. The CDR3 nucleotides are TGTGCCAGCAGCCCCCGGGAGGATAATGAGCAGTTCTTC.

This clone was seen once. J is TRBJ2-1 and V is TRBV7-9; D not certain. Germline assignment: CDR1 SEHNR and CDR2 FQNEAQ (reference sequence). Trimming removed 4 bases at V and 7 bases at J, with 5 bases between. This CDR3 has 11 amino acids. The CDR3 loop is CASSSGNEQFF. CDR3 sequence (DNA): TGTGCCAGCAGCTCCGGGAATGAGCAGTTCTTC.

V gene TRBV7-9 combines with J gene TRBJ1-2; unclear D gene. Germline V gene lookup returns CDR1 SEHNR and CDR2 FQNEAQ (reference sequence). The CDR3 is 15 residues long. The germline V and J ends were trimmed by 2 bases and 2 bases, with 12 bases remaining between them. The CDR3 region is CASSLTGPVNYGYTF. The DNA for the CDR3 is TGTGCCAGCAGCTTAACTGGGCCAGTGAACTATGGCTACACCTTC.

The chain couples TRBV6-6 to TRBJ2-2, with 7 bases aligning to TRBD2. Germline loops: CDR1 MNHNY, CDR2 SVGAGI (reference sequence). This CDR3 is 12 amino acids long. The ends lost 8 bases at V and 6 bases at J; junction bases unmatched: 3. Written as DNA, the CDR3 is TGTGCCAGCGGGAGGGGCGCCGGGGAGCTGTTTTTT. Its translation is CASGRGAGELFF.

This sequence joins TRBV4-2 and TRBJ2-3, with 9 bases matching TRBD2. Germline CDR1 LGHNA, CDR2 YNFKEQ. V lost 1 base, J lost 0 bases, and 8 bases stayed unmatched. The CDR3 sequence is 18 residues long. CDR3 DNA sequence: TGTGCCAGCAGCCAAGGGGGCCTTAGCGGGAGAAGCACAGATACGCAGTATTTT. Its translation is CASSQGGLSGRSTDTQYF.

The gene calls are TRBV11-2 and TRBJ2-7; D is uncertain. This CDR3 is 12 amino acids long. CDR1 is SGHAT and CDR2 is FQNNGV in the germline V gene. V lost 4 bases to trimming and J lost 2 bases, with 6 bases between them. CDR3 in DNA: TGTGCCAGCAGCTCTCCTGCCTACGAGCAGTACTTC. Protein product: CASSSPAYEQYF. The whole variable domain, remainder taken from reference TRBV11-2 and TRBJ2-7, is EAGVAQSPRYKIIEKRQSVAFWCNPISGHATLYWYQQILGQGPKLLIQFQNNGVVDDSQLPKDRFSAERLKGVDSTLKIQPAKLEDSAVYLCASSSPAYEQYFGPGTRLTVT.

As concerns this clone: Other DNA sequences from this sample encode an identical CDR3 as well. This chain links TRBV5-4 with TRBJ2-2, with D hard to call. Germline CDR1 is SGHNT and CDR2 is YYREEE (reference sequence). Trimming shortened V by 0 bases and J by 2 bases, and 5 bases separated the two germline ends. The CDR3 extends over 14 amino acids. The CDR3 sequence: CASSLGLNTGELFF. The CDR3 DNA is TGTGCCAGCAGCTTGGGTCTTAACACCGGGGAGCTGTTTTTT.

In DNA form, the CDR3 reads TGTGCCAGCAGTGATGGTTGGGGCTCAGATACGCAGTATTTT. This gives the protein CASSDGWGSDTQYF. V gene TRBV6-4 combines with J gene TRBJ2-3; tentatively, D is TRBD1 (5 bases). This CDR3 region has 14 residues. Trimming removed 3 bases from V and 4 bases from J, with 11 bases in between. CDR1 and CDR2 (germline): MRHNA, SNTAGT.

The genes are TRBV2 and TRBJ1-5, with D perhaps TRBD1 (6 bases). The CDR3 loop spans 16 amino acids. Looked up from germline, CDR1 is SNHLY and CDR2 is FYNNEI. Trimming took 3 bases from V and 0 from J, leaving 12 bases between them. CDR3: CASSEGRGYSNQPQHF. In nucleotides, the CDR3 is TGTGCCAGCAGTGAGGGCAGGGGTTATAGCAATCAGCCCCAGCATTTT. The whole variable domain, remainder taken from reference TRBV2 and TRBJ1-5, is EPEVTQTPSHQVTQMGQEVILRCVPISNHLYFYWYRQILGQKVEFLVSFYNNEISEKSEIFDDQFSVERPDGSNFTLKIRSTKLEDSAMYFCASSEGRGYSNQPQHFGDGTRLSIL.

V is TRBV4-2 and J is TRBJ2-3; TRBD2 is a possible D gene (6 bases). The length of the CDR3 is 19 residues. Germline CDR1 is LGHNA and CDR2 is YNFKEQ. Trimming removed 1 base at V and 4 bases at J, with 24 bases between. CDR3 residues: CASSQAGTGLRVGSDTQYF. As DNA, the CDR3 is TGTGCCAGCAGCCAAGCCGGGACGGGACTCCGGGTGGGATCAGATACGCAGTATTTT.

The chain carries TRBV5-1 and TRBJ1-1; D remains unclear. Germline V lookup: CDR1 SGHRS, CDR2 YFSETQ. The CDR3 contains 14 residues. V was trimmed by 2 bases and J by 8 bases, leaving 16 bases between them. CDR3 DNA: TGCGCCAGCAGCTTCGCCGGCGACAAGTCCGAAGCTTTCTTT. Translation: CASSFAGDKSEAFF.

This clone was counted only a few times. The rearrangement joins TRBV7-8 to TRBJ2-3; TRBD1 matches at 7 bases. CDR1 SGHVS and CDR2 FQNEAQ come from the germline V gene. The CDR3 totals 16 residues. J gave up 0 bases and V 5 bases, and 8 bases lay outside the gene matches. The CDR3 region is CASSLRARGSTDTQYF. The DNA for the CDR3 is TGTGCCAGCAGCCTACGGGCCAGGGGGAGCACAGATACGCAGTATTTT.

The genes are TRBV7-6 and TRBJ2-2; D is perhaps TRBD2 (5 bases). The CDR3 length is 14 residues. CDR1 is SGHVS and CDR2 is FNYEAQ in the germline V gene. Trimming removed 1 base at V and 5 bases at J, with 8 bases between. The CDR3 DNA follows: TGTGCCAGCAGCTTAGAGGGAGTAACCGGGGAGCTGTTTTTT. Residues: CASSLEGVTGELFF. The full variable domain, completed using reference TRBV7-6 and TRBJ2-2, is GAGVSQSPRYKVTKRGQDVALRCDPISGHVSLYWYRQALGQGPEFLTYFNYEAQQDKSGLPNDRFSAERPEGSISTLTIQRTEQRDSAMYRCASSLEGVTGELFFGEGSRLTVL.

The CDR3 sequence is CASSEARFRGGTEAFF. For the CDR3, the DNA is TGTGCCAGCAGTGAAGCGCGGTTTCGGGGAGGCACTGAAGCTTTCTTT. This sequence joins TRBV2 and TRBJ1-1; unclear D gene. Germline assignment: CDR1 SNHLY and CDR2 FYNNEI. The length of the CDR3 is 16 residues. Trimming took off 0 bases at V and 4 bases at J, with 15 bases between the two ends.

The gene calls are TRBV6-5 and TRBJ1-2, with D hard to call. The CDR3 is made up of 12 amino acids. V dropped 5 bases and J dropped 5 bases, with 9 bases sitting between them. The V gene's germline CDR1 is MNHEY and CDR2 SVGAGI. The CDR3 spells CASSEGSYGYTF. In DNA form, the CDR3 reads TGTGCCAGCAGTGAGGGATCATATGGCTACACCTTC.

This clone was recorded a few times. This rearrangement joins TRBV7-7 to TRBJ2-1; 10 bases are a match to TRBD2. V dropped 3 bases and J dropped 9; count of bases not matched to a gene: 14. In germline, CDR1 is SSHAT, CDR2 FNYEAQ (reference sequence). This CDR3 contains 17 residues. CDR3 sequence reads: CASSFSPFVGLAVEQFF. The CDR3 DNA sequence: TGTGCCAGCAGCTTCTCTCCTTTTGTTGGACTAGCGGTTGAGCAGTTCTTC.

This rearrangement joins TRBV2 to TRBJ2-6; 10 bases are shared with TRBD1. V shed 6 bases, J shed 0 bases, and the junction held 11 bases outside the gene matches. This CDR3 comprises 19 residues. The germline V gene encodes CDR1 SNHLY and CDR2 FYNNEI. In nucleotides, the CDR3 is TGTGCCAGCAGGAAATCTCCGGGACAGGGGACCTCTGGGGCCAACGTCCTGACTTTC. It codes for CASRKSPGQGTSGANVLTF.

This sequence joins TRBV21-1 and TRBJ1-2; the listed D gene, TRBD1, was not tested against the DNA. TRBV21-1 is an annotated pseudogene. This CDR3 comprises 14 residues. The CDR3 sequence: CASSIRDRGESYTF. The CDR3 coding sequence is TGTGCCAGCAGCATCCGGGACAGGGGTGAAAGCTACACCTTC.

The rearrangement links TRBV28 to TRBJ2-7, with D possibly being TRBD1 (6 bases). Deletions cut 5 bases from V and 2 bases from J, with 13 bases between. CDR3 length equals 14 residues. Germline V CDR1 and CDR2: MDHEN, SYDVKM. DNA for the CDR3: TGTGCCAGCAGTCCAACGACAGGCACCTACGAGCAGTACTTC. Its translation is CASSPTTGTYEQYF.

This chain joins TRBV11-3 and TRBJ2-7, with 13 bases that match TRBD2. In germline, CDR1 is SGHNT, CDR2 YENEEA. Trimming took 2 bases from V and 1 from J; bases not matched to a gene: 5. This CDR3 comprises 17 residues. The CDR3 bases are TGTGCCAGCAGCTTATCTCAGGGACTAGCGGGATCCTACGAGCAGTACTTC. This gives the protein CASSLSQGLAGSYEQYF.